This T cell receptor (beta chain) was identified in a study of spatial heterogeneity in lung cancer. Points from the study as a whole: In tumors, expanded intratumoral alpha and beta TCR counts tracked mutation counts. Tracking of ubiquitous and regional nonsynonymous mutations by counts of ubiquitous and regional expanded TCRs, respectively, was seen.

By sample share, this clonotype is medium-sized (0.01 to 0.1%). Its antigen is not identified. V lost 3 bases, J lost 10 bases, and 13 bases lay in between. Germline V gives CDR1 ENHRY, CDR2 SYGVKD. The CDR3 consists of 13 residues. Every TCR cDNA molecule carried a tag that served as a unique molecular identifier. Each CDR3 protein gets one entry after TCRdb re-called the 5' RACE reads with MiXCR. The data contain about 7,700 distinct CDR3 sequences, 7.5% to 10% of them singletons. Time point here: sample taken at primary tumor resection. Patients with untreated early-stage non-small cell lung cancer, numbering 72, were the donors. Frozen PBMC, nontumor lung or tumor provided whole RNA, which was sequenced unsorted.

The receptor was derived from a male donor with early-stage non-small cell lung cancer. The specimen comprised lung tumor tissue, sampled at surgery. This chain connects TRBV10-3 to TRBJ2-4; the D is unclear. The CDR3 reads CAISEGNGMIQYF. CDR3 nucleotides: TGTGCCATCAGTGAAGGCAATGGTATGATTCAGTACTTC.